Listed below are T cell receptor beta chains from one sample, sequenced in a study of cytomegalovirus exposure and HLA in healthy donors. Method: immunoSEQ multiplex PCR; TCRdb's copy keeps in-frame clones and lacks some. This table holds about 120,000 clones, roughly 77% found once. Sequencing was carried out using PBMCs. Receptor source: a man aged 35 to 55 in good health and CMV-seronegative. Each CDR3 is given with its conserved first and last residue. A D gene is named only where the DNA matches it firmly. Expanded clones get a size class; other rows say once, few or many, or leave the size out.

v_gene: TRBV7-3
j_gene: TRBJ2-1
d_gene: NA
abundance: NA
CDR3aa: CASSPPDNEQFF
CDR3nt: TGTGCCAGCAGCCCCCCCGACAATGAGCAGTTCTTC

v_gene: TRBV28
j_gene: TRBJ1-1
d_gene: TRBD1
abundance: NA
CDR3aa: CASRTGGTNTEAFF
CDR3nt: TGTGCCAGCAGGACAGGGGGTACGAACACTGAAGCTTTCTTT

v_gene: TRBV7-9
j_gene: TRBJ1-4
d_gene: TRBD1
abundance: NA
CDR3aa: CASSAPRQGTGEKLFF
CDR3nt: TGTGCCAGCAGCGCCCCTCGACAGGGGACGGGCGAAAAACTGTTTTTT

v_gene: TRBV19
j_gene: TRBJ2-3
d_gene: TRBD2
abundance: NA
CDR3aa: CASTTLAGGPNTQYF
CDR3nt: TGTGCCAGTACCACACTAGCGGGGGGGCCGAATACGCAGTATTTT

v_gene: TRBV7-2
j_gene: TRBJ2-1
d_gene: NA
abundance: NA
CDR3aa: CASSLGASSSYNEQFF
CDR3nt: TGTGCCAGCAGCTTAGGGGCCTCGAGCTCGTACAATGAGCAGTTCTTC

v_gene: TRBV5-6
j_gene: TRBJ2-7
d_gene: TRBD1
abundance: NA
CDR3aa: CASSNYRDRFEQYF
CDR3nt: TGTGCCAGCAGCAATTACCGGGACAGGTTCGAGCAGTACTTC

v_gene: TRBV7-2
j_gene: TRBJ1-2
d_gene: NA
abundance: NA
CDR3aa: CASSPLEGIGGYTF
CDR3nt: TGTGCCAGCAGCCCCCTCGAGGGCATCGGTGGCTACACCTTC

v_gene: TRBV4-3
j_gene: TRBJ2-1
d_gene: NA
abundance: NA
CDR3aa: CASSRLGQSNEQFF
CDR3nt: TGCGCCAGCAGCCGATTAGGACAGTCCAATGAGCAGTTCTTC

v_gene: TRBV29-1
j_gene: TRBJ1-2
d_gene: NA
abundance: once
CDR3aa: CSAKPDGEGGYTF
CDR3nt: TGCAGCGCCAAGCCGGACGGGGAGGGTGGCTACACCTTC

v_gene: TRBV28
j_gene: TRBJ2-5
d_gene: NA
abundance: NA
CDR3aa: CASSVFGRKETQYF
CDR3nt: TGTGCCAGCAGTGTTTTTGGGAGAAAAGAGACCCAGTACTTC

v_gene: TRBV2
j_gene: TRBJ1-5
d_gene: NA
abundance: NA
CDR3aa: CASSDRQYNQPQHF
CDR3nt: TGTGCCAGCAGTGACCGCCAGTACAATCAGCCCCAGCATTTT

v_gene: TRBV7-2
j_gene: TRBJ1-5
d_gene: TRBD1
abundance: NA
CDR3aa: CASSYQQGSQPQHF
CDR3nt: TGTGCCAGCAGCTATCAACAGGGGAGTCAGCCCCAGCATTTT

v_gene: TRBV6-1
j_gene: TRBJ1-1
d_gene: NA
abundance: NA
CDR3aa: CASTAGWDTEAFF
CDR3nt: TGTGCCAGCACCGCAGGGTGGGACACTGAAGCTTTCTTT

v_gene: TRBV6-6
j_gene: TRBJ2-7
d_gene: NA
abundance: NA
CDR3aa: CASSYQDKYEQYF
CDR3nt: TGTGCCAGCAGTTACCAGGACAAATACGAGCAGTACTTC

v_gene: TRBV14
j_gene: TRBJ2-3
d_gene: NA
abundance: NA
CDR3aa: CASSPPGIRTDTQYF
CDR3nt: TGTGCCAGCAGCCCCCCAGGGATCCGCACAGATACGCAGTATTTT

v_gene: TRBV18
j_gene: TRBJ2-1
d_gene: NA
abundance: NA
CDR3aa: CASSRGLDSLYNEQFF
CDR3nt: TGTGCCAGCTCCCGTGGTCTGGACAGTTTATACAATGAGCAGTTCTTC

v_gene: TRBV6-4
j_gene: TRBJ1-1
d_gene: TRBD1
abundance: once
CDR3aa: CASSRTGSTEAFF
CDR3nt: TGTGCCAGCAGTCGGACAGGTTCCACTGAAGCTTTCTTT

v_gene: TRBV2
j_gene: TRBJ1-4
d_gene: NA
abundance: NA
CDR3aa: CASRGPQGGPEKLFF
CDR3nt: TGTGCCAGCAGGGGGCCCCAAGGCGGACCTGAAAAACTGTTTTTT

v_gene: TRBV30
j_gene: TRBJ1-1
d_gene: NA
abundance: NA
CDR3aa: CAWSAGANTEAFF
CDR3nt: TGTGCCTGGAGTGCAGGGGCTAACACTGAAGCTTTCTTT

v_gene: TRBV30
j_gene: TRBJ1-6
d_gene: NA
abundance: NA
CDR3aa: CAWSEDSNSPLHF
CDR3nt: TGTGCCTGGAGTGAAGACAGTAATTCACCCCTCCACTTT

v_gene: TRBV2
j_gene: TRBJ1-5
d_gene: NA
abundance: NA
CDR3aa: CASNPDGGNQPQHF
CDR3nt: TGTGCCAGCAACCCGGACGGGGGCAATCAGCCCCAGCATTTT

v_gene: TRBV12-5
j_gene: TRBJ2-1
d_gene: TRBD2
abundance: NA
CDR3aa: CASDRGETGNEQFF
CDR3nt: TGTGCTAGTGACCGGGGGGAGACGGGCAATGAGCAGTTCTTC

v_gene: TRBV5-1
j_gene: TRBJ2-4
d_gene: NA
abundance: NA
CDR3aa: CASSLDRETGAKNIQYF
CDR3nt: TGCGCCAGCAGCCTGGATAGGGAGACAGGAGCCAAAAACATTCAGTACTTC

v_gene: TRBV6-5
j_gene: TRBJ2-7
d_gene: TRBD1
abundance: NA
CDR3aa: CASSSTGGSYEQYF
CDR3nt: TGTGCCAGCAGTTCCACAGGGGGCTCCTACGAGCAGTACTTC

v_gene: TRBV9
j_gene: TRBJ1-2
d_gene: NA
abundance: NA
CDR3aa: CASSPQTGANYGYTF
CDR3nt: TGTGCCAGCAGCCCCCAGACAGGAGCTAACTATGGCTACACCTTC

v_gene: TRBV28
j_gene: TRBJ2-3
d_gene: TRBD1
abundance: NA
CDR3aa: CASSLTGTGTDTQYF
CDR3nt: TGTGCCAGCAGTTTAACCGGGACAGGCACAGATACGCAGTATTTT

v_gene: TRBV7-2
j_gene: TRBJ2-7
d_gene: TRBD1
abundance: NA
CDR3aa: CASSFQPGQRVYEQYF
CDR3nt: TGTGCCAGCAGCTTCCAACCGGGACAGCGAGTTTACGAGCAGTACTTC

v_gene: TRBV5-8
j_gene: TRBJ1-1
d_gene: NA
abundance: NA
CDR3aa: CASRDRTGNSAEAFF
CDR3nt: TGTGCCAGCAGAGATCGTACAGGGAATTCTGCTGAAGCTTTCTTT

v_gene: TRBV15
j_gene: TRBJ2-1
d_gene: TRBD2
abundance: once
CDR3aa: CAAIDGLAGGSEQFF
CDR3nt: TGTGCCGCTATTGACGGACTAGCGGGGGGGAGTGAGCAGTTCTTC

v_gene: TRBV28
j_gene: TRBJ2-2
d_gene: TRBD2
abundance: NA
CDR3aa: CASSFPPREQRELFF
CDR3nt: TGTGCCAGCAGCTTCCCCCCGCGGGAGCAAAGGGAGCTGTTTTTT